Following are 27 T cell receptor beta chains from one sample sequenced in a study of blood T cell repertoires in COVID-19. Data came from immunoSEQ multiplex PCR; TCRdb stores just in-frame clones and leaves some out. The sample carries about 270,000 clones, about 87% recorded once. Sequences were obtained from PBMCs or T cells enriched from blood (not recorded which). Receptor source: a woman aged 50 to 60 who had recovered from COVID-19.

The chain carries TRBV19 and TRBJ2-1, with 11 positions matching TRBD2. The CDR3 extends over 16 amino acids. Germline CDR1 is LNHDA and CDR2 is SQIVND (reference sequence). Unmatched junction bases numbered 10, after V lost 7 bases and J lost 5 bases. CDR3 in DNA: TGTGCCAGTACCCATTATGGGACTAGCGGAGACAATGAGCAGTTCTTC. This gives the protein CASTHYGTSGDNEQFF.

This chain connects TRBV7-2 to TRBJ2-7; TRBD2 matches at 14 bases. The CDR3 has 18 amino acids. The V and J ends lost 4 bases and 4 bases, in that order; junction bases with no gene match: 12. Per germline, CDR1 SGHTA and CDR2 FQGNSA. As DNA, the CDR3 is TGTGCCAGCAGCTACGGGACTAGCGGGAGATTAGTGAGTTACGAGCAGTACTTC. Residues: CASSYGTSGRLVSYEQYF.

The CDR3 DNA follows: TGTGCCAGCAGCCGAAGGACTAGCGGGAACACAGATACGCAGTATTTT. Translated: CASSRRTSGNTDTQYF. The rearrangement links TRBV14 to TRBJ2-3; 12 bases are a match to TRBD2. Germline CDR1 is SGHDN and CDR2 is FVKESK. The ends lost 4 bases at V and 2 bases at J; junction bases unmatched: 4. CDR3 length: 16 amino acids.

This chain links TRBV7-9 with TRBJ2-1; 9 nucleotides line up with TRBD2. Germline V gene data show CDR1 as SEHNR and CDR2 as FQNEAQ (reference sequence). The CDR3 has 15 amino acids. The CDR3 region has the DNA TGTGGCACGATTAGCGGGAGTGCGGTCTACAATGAGCAGTTCTTC. It yields the protein CGTISGSAVYNEQFF.

The chain carries TRBV4-1 and TRBJ1-1; TRBD1 aligns across 10 bases. Germline CDR1 and CDR2: MGHRA and YSYEKL. J lost 3 bases, V lost 1 base, and 11 bases had no gene match. The CDR3 spans 18 residues. This chain's CDR3 is CASSQVGTGAPGDTEAFF. The CDR3 DNA follows: TGCGCCAGCAGCCAAGTTGGGACAGGGGCACCTGGGGACACTGAAGCTTTCTTT.

The CDR3 is CASSLQGRAFDNSPLHF. In DNA form, the CDR3 reads TGTGCCAGCAGTTTACAGGGGAGGGCATTTGATAATTCACCCCTCCACTTT. This chain joins TRBV28 and TRBJ1-6; D may be TRBD1 (6 bases). Germline V gene sequence: CDR1 MDHEN, CDR2 SYDVKM. V was clipped by 2 bases and J by 5 bases, with 16 bases between them. The CDR3 length is 17 residues. Drawing the rest from reference TRBV28 and TRBJ1-6, the complete variable domain is DVKVTQSSRYLVKRTGEKVFLECVQDMDHENMFWYRQDPGLGLRLIYFSYDVKMKEKGDIPEGYSVSREKKERFSLILESASTNQTSMYLCASSLQGRAFDNSPLHFGNGTRLTVT.

The V gene is TRBV19, the J gene TRBJ2-5, with 9 bases identical to TRBD1. The CDR3 is made up of 15 amino acids. Unmatched junction bases numbered 5, after V lost 3 bases and J lost 3 bases. Germline V lookup: CDR1 LNHDA, CDR2 SQIVND (reference sequence). CDR3 sequence: CASSIGTGRKETQYF. In nucleotides, the CDR3 is TGTGCCAGTAGTATCGGGACAGGGAGAAAAGAGACCCAGTACTTC.

The chain joins TRBV11-2 to TRBJ2-5; 10 bases map to TRBD1. Per the germline V gene, CDR1 is SGHAT and CDR2 is FQNNGV. J was trimmed by 5 bases and V by 4 bases; bases with no gene match: 7. This CDR3 spans 15 amino acids. CDR3 sequence (DNA): TGTGCCAGCAGCTCCCGGACAGGGGGGATCGAGACCCAGTACTTC. Translated: CASSSRTGGIETQYF.

The rearrangement joins TRBV3-1 (or the pseudogene TRBV3-2) to TRBJ2-3, with TRBD2 matching 7 bases. The V and J ends lost 2 bases and 0 bases, in that order; junction bases with no gene match: 8. CDR1 is LGHDT, CDR2 YNNKEL, per germline (reference sequence). This CDR3 is built from 17 residues. DNA for the CDR3: TGTGCCAGCAGCCAATATCGCGGCGGGAGAAGCACAGATACGCAGTATTTT. This translates into CASSQYRGGRSTDTQYF.

CDR3 region: CAWSVVAGGQETQYF. DNA for the CDR3: TGTGCCTGGAGTGTAGTAGCGGGAGGGCAAGAGACCCAGTACTTC. This chain joins TRBV30 and TRBJ2-5, with 11 positions matching TRBD2. The germline V gene encodes CDR1 GTSNPN and CDR2 SVGIG (reference sequence). The CDR3 is 15 amino acids. J gave up 2 bases and V 0 bases, and 2 bases lay outside the gene matches.

The chain uses TRBV27 and TRBJ2-4, with 8 bases that match TRBD1. Looked up from germline, CDR1 is MNHEY and CDR2 is SMNVEV (reference sequence). The CDR3 totals 16 residues. The trim removed 5 bases at V and 1 base at J, leaving 7 bases unmatched. For the CDR3, the DNA is TGTGCCAGCAGTCCGATGCAGGGGGCGGCCAAAAACATTCAGTACTTC. This sequence encodes CASSPMQGAAKNIQYF.

V and J are TRBV28 and TRBJ2-3; 11 bases are shared with TRBD2. V lost 3 bases and J lost 0; bases outside the gene matches: 2. This CDR3 is built from 16 residues. Per germline, CDR1 MDHEN and CDR2 SYDVKM. The CDR3 DNA follows: TGTGCCAGCAGTTTGGGGACTAGCGGCAGCACAGATACGCAGTATTTT. It specifies CASSLGTSGSTDTQYF.

The gene calls are TRBV27 and TRBJ1-1; tentatively, D is TRBD1 (5 bases). Trimming pared 0 bases from V and 0 bases from J, leaving 11 bases between. Germline V gives CDR1 MNHEY, CDR2 SMNVEV (reference sequence). There are 16 residues in the CDR3. CDR3 sequence (DNA): TGTGCCAGCAGTTTATCGCCCGACAGCGTGAACACTGAAGCTTTCTTT. It codes for CASSLSPDSVNTEAFF.

The chain combines TRBV3-1 (or the pseudogene TRBV3-2) with TRBJ1-4; D remains unclear. Germline values: CDR1 LGHDT, CDR2 YNNKEL (reference sequence). This CDR3 region has 12 residues. V was clipped by 6 bases and J by 15 bases, with 17 bases between them. The CDR3 here is CASSHNGDGLFF. CDR3 coding DNA: TGTGCCAGCAGTCACAACGGGGATGGTTTGTTTTTT.

The V call is TRBV10-3, the J call TRBJ2-3, with a possible D match to TRBD2 (5 bases). The CDR3 length is 16 residues. Trimming took 6 bases from V and 6 from J, leaving 22 bases between them. The V gene's germline CDR1 is ENHRY and CDR2 SYGVKD. CDR3 in amino acids: CAIRDWGSGLSDTQYF. The CDR3 region has the DNA TGTGCCATCAGGGATTGGGGAAGCGGCCTTTCTGATACGCAGTATTTT.

The gene calls are TRBV10-3 and TRBJ2-7, with D perhaps matching TRBD2 (6 bases). From germline, CDR1 is ENHRY and CDR2 SYGVKD. CDR3 size: 11 residues. The V end lost 10 bases, the J end lost 4 bases, and 11 bases lay between the germline ends. CDR3 sequence reads: CATLSGYEQYF. The CDR3 DNA reads TGTGCCACTCTAAGCGGGTACGAGCAGTACTTC.

This chain links TRBV28 with TRBJ1-6; 8 bases match TRBD1. The CDR3 loop spans 14 amino acids. Germline trimming cut 4 bases from V and 9 bases from J; bases unmatched to any gene: 5. Looked up from germline, CDR1 is MDHEN and CDR2 is SYDVKM. CDR3 sequence reads: CASSSGGSVSPLHF. DNA for the CDR3: TGTGCCAGCAGTTCAGGGGGCTCGGTTTCACCCCTCCACTTT.

V is TRBV19 and J is TRBJ2-1; no clear D. V lost 5 bases to trimming and J lost 4 bases, with 6 bases between them. CDR1 and CDR2 from the germline V gene are LNHDA and SQIVND (reference sequence). This CDR3 is 12 amino acids long. CDR3 in amino acids: CASSRRYNEQFF. CDR3 bases: TGTGCCAGTAGTCGGCGGTACAATGAGCAGTTCTTC.

The V and J genes are TRBV7-2 and TRBJ2-7; TRBD2 might be the D (5 bases). This CDR3 contains 14 residues. Germline values: CDR1 SGHTA, CDR2 FQGNSA. The V gene lost 1 base and the J gene lost 3 bases, with 10 bases spanning the gap. The CDR3 coding sequence is TGTGCCAGCAGCTTAGGACCGGCGGGCTACGAGCAGTACTTC. It specifies CASSLGPAGYEQYF.

The chain recombines TRBV6-5 with TRBJ1-2; 7 bases line up with TRBD1. CDR1 is MNHEY, CDR2 SVGAGI, per germline. V trimming: 6 bases; J trimming: 3 bases; junction bases outside the gene matches: 4. This CDR3 has 13 residues. CDR3 in amino acids: CASSPDRDYGYTF. The CDR3 region has the DNA TGTGCCAGCAGCCCCGACAGGGACTATGGCTACACCTTC.

The V gene is TRBV7-2, the J gene TRBJ1-5, with 7 bases lining up with TRBD1. This CDR3 comprises 14 residues. Germline V gives CDR1 SGHTA, CDR2 FQGNSA. J was trimmed by 6 bases and V by 5 bases; bases with no gene match: 7. This CDR3 is CASSPRQGLQPQHF. DNA of the CDR3: TGTGCCAGCAGCCCCCGACAGGGTCTTCAGCCCCAGCATTTT.

The J gene is TRBJ1-5, the V gene TRBV28; 9 nucleotides match TRBD1. The CDR3 is 14 residues long. The trim removed 7 bases at V and 7 bases at J, leaving 8 bases unmatched. CDR1 MDHEN and CDR2 SYDVKM come from the germline V gene. The CDR3: CASITGGEGQPQHF. CDR3 DNA: TGTGCCAGCATTACAGGGGGCGAGGGACAGCCCCAGCATTTT.

The chain is built from TRBV6-5 and TRBJ2-3, with D maybe TRBD2 (6 bases). Deletions cut 2 bases from V and 0 bases from J, with 12 bases between. The germline CDR1 and CDR2 sequences are MNHEY and SVGAGI. The CDR3 is 16 residues long. The CDR3 spells CASSYAGSGSTDTQYF. The CDR3 DNA reads as TGTGCCAGCAGTTACGCAGGGAGCGGGAGCACAGATACGCAGTATTTT.

This clone was seen a single time. The chain links TRBV29-1 to TRBJ2-7; D not certain. There are 12 residues in the CDR3. Germline V lookup: CDR1 SQVTM, CDR2 ANQGSEA. V was trimmed by 0 bases and J by 2 bases, leaving 5 bases between them. In DNA form, the CDR3 reads TGCAGCGTTGAAGAGGGCGCCTACGAGCAGTACTTC. Translation: CSVEEGAYEQYF.

This clone occurred once. The chain recombines TRBV7-2 with TRBJ1-1; 7 bases map to TRBD1. The CDR3 extends over 14 amino acids. The V and J ends lost 2 bases and 4 bases, in that order; junction bases with no gene match: 4. CDR1 and CDR2 (germline): SGHTA, FQGNSA. DNA of the CDR3: TGTGCCAGCAGCTTATTACAGGGGTCCACTGAAGCTTTCTTT. It codes for CASSLLQGSTEAFF.

The chain recombines TRBV11-1 with TRBJ2-3; no definite D call. V dropped 5 bases and J dropped 0 bases, with 12 bases sitting between them. Germline CDR1 reads SGHAT; CDR2 reads FQDESV (reference sequence). The CDR3 runs to 15 residues. CDR3 loop: CASSPDDTSTDTQYF. For the CDR3, the DNA is TGTGCCAGCAGCCCAGATGACACTAGCACAGATACGCAGTATTTT.

As DNA, the CDR3 is TGTGCCAGCAGAATCATACTACAGGGGGCGAACTCCTACGAGCAGTACTTC. Translation: CASRIILQGANSYEQYF. The gene calls are TRBV6-4 and TRBJ2-7; TRBD1 matches at 9 bases. Germline trimming cut 6 bases from V and 0 bases from J; bases unmatched to any gene: 12. Germline-derived CDR1 and CDR2 are MRHNA and SNTAGT. This CDR3 has 17 residues.